This T cell receptor beta chain was recorded in a study of control samples from healthy donors and cancer patients. The length of the CDR3 is 16 residues. Germline CDR1 reads KGHSH; CDR2 reads LQKENI. Trimming took 5 bases from V and 0 from J, leaving 14 bases between them. Using immunoSEQ multiplex PCR, the repertoire was profiled, and TCRdb retains in-frame clones only, with some absent. The repertoire holds approximately 100,000 clones, with around nine tenths as singletons. This rearrangement joins TRBV18 to TRBJ1-3, with D maybe TRBD1 (6 bases). The sequence was obtained from a human donor in good health. The donor label of this sample is uncertain. The specimen was blood. CDR3 residues: CASSGQPGNSGNTIYF. The CDR3, as DNA: TGTGCCAGCTCAGGACAGCCCGGGAACTCTGGAAACACCATATATTTT.